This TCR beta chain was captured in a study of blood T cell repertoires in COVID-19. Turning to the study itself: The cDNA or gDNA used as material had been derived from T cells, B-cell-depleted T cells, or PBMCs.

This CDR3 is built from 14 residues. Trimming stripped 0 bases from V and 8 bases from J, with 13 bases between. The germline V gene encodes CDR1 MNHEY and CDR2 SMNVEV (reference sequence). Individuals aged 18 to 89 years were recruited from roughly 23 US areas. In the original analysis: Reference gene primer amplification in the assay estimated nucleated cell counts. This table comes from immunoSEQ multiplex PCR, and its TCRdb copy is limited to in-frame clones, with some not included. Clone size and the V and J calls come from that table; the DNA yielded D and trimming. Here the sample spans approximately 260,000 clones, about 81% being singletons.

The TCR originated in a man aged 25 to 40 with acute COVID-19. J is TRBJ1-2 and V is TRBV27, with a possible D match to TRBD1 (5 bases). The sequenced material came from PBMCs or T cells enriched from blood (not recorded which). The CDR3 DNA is TGTGCCAGCAGTTTATCTAGGGGCGCAGGGGGCTACACCTTC. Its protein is CASSLSRGAGGYTF.